The 20 T cell receptor beta chains below all came from one sample that was sequenced in a study of cytomegalovirus exposure and HLA in healthy donors. With 60 Vbeta and 13 Jbeta primers, the PCR was carried out. The method was immunoSEQ multiplex PCR; TCRdb's version includes in-frame clones alone and lacks a portion of them. The sample lists roughly 130,000 clones; around 82% were seen once. The sample consisted of PBMCs. The receptors come from a boy aged 5 to 17 in good health and CMV-seronegative.

This sequence joins TRBV6-5 and TRBJ1-5, with TRBD1 as a possible D gene (6 bases). The ends were cut back, 0 bases at V and 6 bases at J, with 9 bases in the middle. The CDR3 length is 14 residues. CDR1 MNHEY and CDR2 SVGAGI come from the germline V gene. CDR3 region: CASSYSGAVQPQHF. The DNA of the CDR3 is TGTGCCAGCAGTTACTCGGGGGCTGTTCAGCCCCAGCATTTT.

The chain is built from TRBV9 and TRBJ2-4; TRBD1 aligns across 7 bases. With V trimmed by 3 bases and J by 5 bases, 5 bases remained unmatched. From germline, CDR1 is SGDLS and CDR2 YYNGEE. CDR3 size: 14 residues. CDR3 protein: CASSEWDSQNIQYF. CDR3 DNA: TGTGCCAGCAGCGAGTGGGACAGCCAAAACATTCAGTACTTC.

The chain recombines TRBV7-9 with TRBJ1-2; 11 bases line up with TRBD1. This CDR3 is 18 amino acids long. J lost 4 bases, V lost 5 bases, and 15 bases had no gene match. The germline gives CDR1 SEHNR, CDR2 FQNEAQ (reference sequence). The DNA of the CDR3 is TGTGCCAGCAGCCCCACCGGGACAGGGGGGAATCGAGTCTATGGCTACACCTTC. It encodes CASSPTGTGGNRVYGYTF.

This clone was counted once. The rearrangement joins TRBV10-3 to TRBJ2-6; possibly TRBD2 for D (5 bases). CDR3 length: 19 amino acids. Germline V CDR1 and CDR2: ENHRY, SYGVKD. V lost 5 bases to trimming and J lost 1 base, with 21 bases between them. In DNA, the CDR3 is TGTGCCATCAGTCAAGCGGACGGAGGAGGAGTATCTGGGGCCAACGTCCTGACTTTC. Encoded protein: CAISQADGGGVSGANVLTF.

The chain employs TRBV9 and TRBJ2-1; 7 bases line up with TRBD2. Per germline, CDR1 SGDLS and CDR2 YYNGEE. Trimming cost V 0 bases and J 10 bases; bases outside gene matches: 7. The CDR3 sequence is 14 residues long. CDR3 bases: TGTGCCAGCAGCGTAGCCGGGACTATGAGCGAGCAGTTCTTC. It translates to CASSVAGTMSEQFF.

The chain uses TRBV4-2 and TRBJ1-5; no clear D gene. V was trimmed by 1 base and J by 4 bases, leaving 11 bases between them. This CDR3 comprises 15 residues. CDR1 is LGHNA and CDR2 is YNFKEQ in the germline V gene. The CDR3 reads CASSQAGFSNQPQHF. CDR3 nucleotide sequence: TGTGCCAGCAGCCAAGCGGGATTCAGTAATCAGCCCCAGCATTTT.

The chain recombines TRBV29-1 with TRBJ2-7, with D unresolved. The germline V and J ends were trimmed by 1 base and 1 base, with 5 bases remaining between them. Germline V CDR1 and CDR2: SQVTM, ANQGSEA. The CDR3 spans 12 residues. For the CDR3, the DNA is TGCAGCGTTGAAGTGCAGTCCTACGAGCAGTACTTC. It codes for CSVEVQSYEQYF.

The genes are TRBV30 and TRBJ1-4; 7 nucleotides line up with TRBD1. This CDR3 region has 13 residues. Germline lookup yields CDR1 GTSNPN and CDR2 SVGIG (reference sequence). CDR3 sequence (DNA): TGTGCTCAAACAGGGGCGATAGGTGAAAAACTGTTTTTT. Protein sequence: CAQTGAIGEKLFF.

The rearrangement joins TRBV27 to TRBJ2-7; TRBD2 matches 14 bases. The trim removed 5 bases at V and 4 bases at J, leaving 7 bases unmatched. The germline CDR1 and CDR2 sequences are MNHEY and SMNVEV (reference sequence). The CDR3 covers 16 residues. This CDR3 is CASSATGTSGGYEQYF. CDR3 nucleotides: TGTGCCAGCAGTGCCACTGGGACTAGCGGGGGATACGAGCAGTACTTC.

The chain combines TRBV6-1 with TRBJ2-7, with a weak D call TRBD2 (5 bases). V lost 6 bases and J lost 5, with 20 bases in between. Looked up from germline, CDR1 is MNHNS and CDR2 is SASEGT. The CDR3 length is 15 residues. The CDR3 nucleotides read TGTGCCAGCAGGGCCGAGCGGTTCGAAGGAAACGAGCAGTACTTC. Its translation is CASRAERFEGNEQYF.

The J gene is TRBJ2-1, the V gene TRBV4-3; a possible D gene is TRBD1 (5 bases). This CDR3 contains 16 residues. Deletions cut 0 bases from V and 1 base from J, with 10 bases between. The V gene's germline CDR1 is LGHNA and CDR2 YSLEER. The CDR3 sequence is CASSQDWAGSYNEQFF. The CDR3 DNA is TGCGCCAGCAGCCAAGATTGGGCAGGGTCCTACAATGAGCAGTTCTTC.

The chain carries TRBV27 and TRBJ2-7, with TRBD2 matching over 12 bases. The germline V gene has CDR1 MNHEY and CDR2 SMNVEV (reference sequence). V lost 5 bases to trimming and J lost 2 bases; unmatched junction nucleotides: 7. CDR3 length: 16 amino acids. Written as DNA, the CDR3 is TGTGCCAGCAGTCCTAGCGGGGGGGAGCGACCCTACGAGCAGTACTTC. This encodes CASSPSGGERPYEQYF.

The chain employs TRBV7-3 and TRBJ1-1, with D possibly TRBD1 on 5 matching bases. CDR1 and CDR2 from the germline V gene are SGHTA and FQGTGA. The CDR3 runs 15 residues. Trimming removed 5 bases at V and 4 bases at J, with 17 bases between. The CDR3 region is CASSPHGGWSTEAFF. As DNA, the CDR3 is TGTGCCAGCAGCCCACACGGGGGATGGAGCACTGAAGCTTTCTTT.

This sequence joins TRBV5-4 and TRBJ2-3, with no clear D. Germline CDR1 SGHNT, CDR2 YYREEE (reference sequence). The CDR3 covers 15 residues. The V end lost 1 base, the J end lost 4 bases, and 13 bases lay between the germline ends. The CDR3 nucleotides read TGTGCCAGCAGCTTGTTAGGAGTTTGGGCAGATACGCAGTATTTT. Encoded protein: CASSLLGVWADTQYF.

This chain links TRBV7-2 with TRBJ1-3; TRBD1 aligns across 9 bases. The CDR3 is 14 amino acids. V gave up 5 bases and J gave up 3 bases; unmatched junction bases: 2. Germline V CDR1 and CDR2: SGHTA, FQGNSA. In DNA form, the CDR3 reads TGTGCCAGCAGCAAGACAGGGGGTGGAAACACCATATATTTT. Amino acid sequence: CASSKTGGGNTIYF.

The chain employs TRBV15 and TRBJ2-1, with 8 bases aligning to TRBD2. The trim removed 3 bases at V and 8 bases at J, leaving 15 bases unmatched. Germline CDR1 reads LNHNV; CDR2 reads YYDKDF (reference sequence). This CDR3 is 17 amino acids long. CDR3 nucleotide sequence: TGTGCCACCAGCAGGGCAGGGCGACTAGCGAGCCTCGATGAGCAGTTCTTC. Protein sequence: CATSRAGRLASLDEQFF. The complete variable domain, with remaining parts taken from reference TRBV15 and TRBJ2-1, reads DAMVIQNPRYQVTQFGKPVTLSCSQTLNHNVMYWYQQKSSQAPKLLFHYYDKDFNNEADTPDNFQSRRPNTSFCFLDIRSPGLGDTAMYLCATSRAGRLASLDEQFFGPGTRLTVL.

The chain employs TRBV29-1 and TRBJ1-1; TRBD1 aligns across 8 bases. Looked up from germline, CDR1 is SQVTM and CDR2 is ANQGSEA. J lost 7 bases, V lost 4 bases, and 11 bases had no gene match. CDR3 length: 14 residues. DNA for the CDR3: TGCAGCGTTGGACAGGGGTCGGGAGAGGGTGAAGCTTTCTTT. Translation: CSVGQGSGEGEAFF.

The V and J genes are TRBV5-4 and TRBJ2-1, with TRBD2 matching over 7 bases. Germline V gene lookup returns CDR1 SGHNT and CDR2 YYREEE (reference sequence). J was trimmed by 7 bases and V by 9 bases; bases with no gene match: 13. CDR3 length: 14 residues. The CDR3: CAIPRAGVRNEQFF. In nucleotides, the CDR3 is TGTGCCATCCCCCGTGCGGGAGTGAGGAATGAGCAGTTCTTC.

This clone was observed a single time. The chain recombines TRBV18 with TRBJ2-1, with 9 bases lining up with TRBD2. CDR1 is KGHSH and CDR2 is LQKENI in the germline V gene. V shed 2 bases and J 8 bases; nucleotides not matched to a gene: 7. The CDR3 extends over 15 amino acids. CDR3 amino acids: CASSPSGRPRDEQFF. The CDR3 DNA reads as TGTGCCAGCTCACCAAGCGGGAGGCCCCGGGATGAGCAGTTCTTC.

J is TRBJ1-1 and V is TRBV14; D gene ambiguous. In germline, CDR1 is SGHDN, CDR2 FVKESK. Trimming left V 0 bases short and J 7 bases short, with 15 bases between. The CDR3 runs to 15 residues. The CDR3 is CASSQDPGLSLEAFF. For the CDR3, the DNA is TGTGCCAGCAGCCAAGATCCCGGTTTATCACTTGAAGCTTTCTTT. The entire variable domain, with the rest obtained from reference TRBV14 and TRBJ1-1, is as follows: EAGVTQFPSHSVIEKGQTVTLRCDPISGHDNLYWYRRVMGKEIKFLLHFVKESKQDESGMPNNRFLAERTGGTYSTLKVQPAELEDSGVYFCASSQDPGLSLEAFFGQGTRLTVV.